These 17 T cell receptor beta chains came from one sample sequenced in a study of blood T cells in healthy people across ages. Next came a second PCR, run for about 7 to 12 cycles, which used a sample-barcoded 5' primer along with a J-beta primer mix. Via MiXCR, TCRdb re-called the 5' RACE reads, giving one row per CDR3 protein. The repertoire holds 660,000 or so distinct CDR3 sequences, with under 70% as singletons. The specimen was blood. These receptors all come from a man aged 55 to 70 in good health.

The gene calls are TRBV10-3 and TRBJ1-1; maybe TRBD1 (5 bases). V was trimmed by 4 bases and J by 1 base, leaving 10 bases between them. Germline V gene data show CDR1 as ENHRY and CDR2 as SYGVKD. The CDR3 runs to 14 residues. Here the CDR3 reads CAISGHGQNTEAFF. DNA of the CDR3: TGTGCCATCAGTGGACACGGACAGAACACTGAAGCTTTCTTT.

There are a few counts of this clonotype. The DNA of the CDR3 is TGTGCCAGCGCTGGGCAGTACGAGCAGTACTTC. It translates to CASAGQYEQYF. The rearrangement joins TRBV27 to TRBJ2-7; D remains unclear. The length of the CDR3 is 11 residues. The ends were cut back, 8 bases at V and 4 bases at J, with 9 bases in the middle. The V gene's germline CDR1 is MNHEY and CDR2 SMNVEV (reference sequence).

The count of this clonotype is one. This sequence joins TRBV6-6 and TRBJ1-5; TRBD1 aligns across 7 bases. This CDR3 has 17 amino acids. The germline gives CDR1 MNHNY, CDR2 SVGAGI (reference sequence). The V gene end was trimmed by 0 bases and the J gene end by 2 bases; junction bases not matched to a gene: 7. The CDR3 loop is CASSYSSGGIRNQPQHF. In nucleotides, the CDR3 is TGTGCCAGCAGTTACTCTTCAGGGGGAATTCGCAATCAGCCCCAGCATTTT.

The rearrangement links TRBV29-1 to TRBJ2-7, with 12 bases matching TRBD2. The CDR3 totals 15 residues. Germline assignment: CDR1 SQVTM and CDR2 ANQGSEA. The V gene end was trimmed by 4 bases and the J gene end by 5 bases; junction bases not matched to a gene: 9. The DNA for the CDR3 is TGCAGCGTTGCTGGTCTAGCGGGGGGGAATGACGAGCAGTACTTC. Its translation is CSVAGLAGGNDEQYF.

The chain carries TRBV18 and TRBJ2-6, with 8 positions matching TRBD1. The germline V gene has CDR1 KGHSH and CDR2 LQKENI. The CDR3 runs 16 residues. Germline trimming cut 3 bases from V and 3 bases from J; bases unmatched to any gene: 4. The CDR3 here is CASSPLQGGGANVLTF. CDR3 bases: TGTGCCAGCTCACCCCTACAGGGGGGTGGGGCCAACGTCCTGACTTTC.

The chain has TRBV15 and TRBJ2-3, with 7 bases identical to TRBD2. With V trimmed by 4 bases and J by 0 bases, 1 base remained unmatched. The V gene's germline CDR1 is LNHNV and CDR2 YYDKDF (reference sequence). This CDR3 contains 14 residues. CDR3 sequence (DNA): TGTGCCACCAGCAAGCGGGGCAGCACAGATACGCAGTATTTT. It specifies CATSKRGSTDTQYF.

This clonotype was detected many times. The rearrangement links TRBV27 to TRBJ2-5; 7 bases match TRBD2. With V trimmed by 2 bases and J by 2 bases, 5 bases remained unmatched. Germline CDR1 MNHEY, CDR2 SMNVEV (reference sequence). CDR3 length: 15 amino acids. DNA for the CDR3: TGTGCCAGCAGTTTAGGCTGGACTAGTCAAGAGACCCAGTACTTC. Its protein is CASSLGWTSQETQYF.

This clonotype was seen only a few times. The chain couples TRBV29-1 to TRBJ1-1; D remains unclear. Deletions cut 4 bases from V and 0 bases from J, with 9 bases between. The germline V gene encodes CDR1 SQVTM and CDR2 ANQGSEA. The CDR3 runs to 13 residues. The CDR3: CSVAAGMNTEAFF. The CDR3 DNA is TGCAGCGTTGCGGCAGGCATGAACACTGAAGCTTTCTTT. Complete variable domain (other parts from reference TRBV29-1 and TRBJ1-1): SAVISQKPSRDICQRGTSLTIQCQVDSQVTMMFWYRQQPGQSLTLIATANQGSEATYESGFVIDKFPISRPNLTFSTLTVSNMSPEDSSIYLCSVAAGMNTEAFFGQGTRLTVV.

The CDR3 protein is CASSLAGAVKNIQYF. The CDR3, as DNA: TGTGCCAGCAGCTTAGCAGGGGCCGTTAAAAACATTCAGTACTTC. The rearrangement joins TRBV11-2 to TRBJ2-4; maybe TRBD1 (6 bases). V lost 1 base and J lost 4, with 11 bases in between. Germline values: CDR1 SGHAT, CDR2 FQNNGV. This CDR3 is 15 amino acids long.

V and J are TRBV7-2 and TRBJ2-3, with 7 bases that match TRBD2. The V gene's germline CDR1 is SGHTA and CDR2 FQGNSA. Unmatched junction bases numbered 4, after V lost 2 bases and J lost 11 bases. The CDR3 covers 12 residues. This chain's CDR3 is CASSLLGGGQYF. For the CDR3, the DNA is TGTGCCAGCAGCTTACTCGGCGGGGGGCAGTATTTT.

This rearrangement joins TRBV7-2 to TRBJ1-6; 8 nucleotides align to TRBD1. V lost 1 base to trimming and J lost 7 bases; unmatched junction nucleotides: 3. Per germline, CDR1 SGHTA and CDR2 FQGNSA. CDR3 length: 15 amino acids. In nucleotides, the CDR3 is TGTGCCAGCAGCTTAGTCCAGGGGGCCAATTCACCCCTCCACTTT. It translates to CASSLVQGANSPLHF.

The CDR3 DNA is TGTGCCAGCAGCCAAGATGCGGGGGGCTGGAATGAGCAGTTCTTC. Protein sequence: CASSQDAGGWNEQFF. The chain employs TRBV3-1 and TRBJ2-1; 8 bases line up with TRBD2. Germline CDR1 LGHDT, CDR2 YNNKEL (reference sequence). After removal of 0 bases from V and 7 bases from J, the junction contained 5 bases not matched to a gene. The CDR3 runs to 15 residues.

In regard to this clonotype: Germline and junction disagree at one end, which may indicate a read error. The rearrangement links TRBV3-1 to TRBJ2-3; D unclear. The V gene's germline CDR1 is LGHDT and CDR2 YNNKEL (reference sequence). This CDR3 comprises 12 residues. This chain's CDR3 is CASSQDSYTRYF. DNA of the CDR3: TGTGCCAGCAGCCAAGACAGTTATACGCGGTATTTT.

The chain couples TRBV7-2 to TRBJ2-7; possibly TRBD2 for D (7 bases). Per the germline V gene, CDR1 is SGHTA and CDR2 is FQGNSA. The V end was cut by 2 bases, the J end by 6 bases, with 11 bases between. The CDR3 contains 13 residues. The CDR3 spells CASSLTGGPEQYF. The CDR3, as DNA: TGTGCCAGCAGCTTAACGGGGGGCCCCGAGCAGTACTTC.

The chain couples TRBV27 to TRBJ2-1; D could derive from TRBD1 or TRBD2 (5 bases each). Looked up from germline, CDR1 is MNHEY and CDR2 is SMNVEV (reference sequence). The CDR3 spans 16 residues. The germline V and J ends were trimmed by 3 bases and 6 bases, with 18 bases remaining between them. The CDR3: CASSFNGGNQFNEQFF. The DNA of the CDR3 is TGTGCCAGCAGTTTTAATGGGGGAAACCAGTTCAATGAGCAGTTCTTC.

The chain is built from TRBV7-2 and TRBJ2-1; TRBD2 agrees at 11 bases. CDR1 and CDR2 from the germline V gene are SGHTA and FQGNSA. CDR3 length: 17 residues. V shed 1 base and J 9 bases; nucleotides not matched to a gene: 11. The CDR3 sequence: CASSLGSSGGSLGEQFF. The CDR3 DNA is TGTGCCAGCAGCTTAGGCTCTAGCGGGGGGAGCCTGGGTGAGCAGTTCTTC.

The CDR3 coding sequence is TGTGCCAGCAGCCCTCCGGGACTGATGAATGAAAAACTGTTTTTT. Protein sequence: CASSPPGLMNEKLFF. The V and J genes are TRBV3-1 and TRBJ1-4; tentative D call: TRBD1 (5 bases). There are 15 residues in the CDR3. The V gene's germline CDR1 is LGHDT and CDR2 YNNKEL (reference sequence). Trimming left V 4 bases short and J 5 bases short, with 14 bases between.